This T cell receptor (beta chain) was captured by sequencing in a study of OX40 agonist ivuxolimab in advanced cancers. Describing the broader study: Ivuxolimab was an agonistic, fully human IgG2 monoclonal antibody directed against OX40 (CD134), a costimulatory receptor. Intravenous ivuxolimab was administered to patients every 2 weeks at six dose levels: 0.01, 0.1, 0.3, 1.5, 3 and 10 mg/kg. Among the approximately 50 dose-escalation patients, around 20 had hepatocellular carcinoma, 15 melanoma, 9 renal cell carcinoma and 9 head and neck cancer. In the dose-escalation cohort, nearly 85% of patients were male, and the mean age was roughly 60 years with a range of roughly 20 to 79. Prior anti-PD-1, anti-PD-L1 or anti-CTLA-4 therapy was permitted, and checkpoint inhibitors had been received by about 36% of dose-escalation patients. Partial responses were achieved by three dose-escalation patients, of whom one had hepatocellular carcinoma and two had cutaneous melanoma. Peripheral TCRbeta sequencing aimed to test whether ivuxolimab altered TCR sequence diversity and caused clonal T-cell expansion. The paper describes the monotherapy dose-escalation part (N = 52 patients) of the phase I trial of ivuxolimab.

For sequencing of the TCRbeta CDR3 region, genomic DNA was extracted from the sorted cells. The immunoSEQ Assay was used to sequence the TCRbeta CDR3 regions. Not all clones reach the TCRdb copy of this immuneACCESS table, which keeps in-frame sequences only. Checked studies attribute under half of the gap to unresolved V genes and leave the rest unexplained. The sample table shows roughly 29,000 clones, and over 75% are seen once. Approximately 25% of the sample goes to the ten largest clones. Trimmed from V: 4 bases; trimmed from J: 5 bases; junction bases lacking a gene match: 4. Via the germline V gene (reference sequence), CDR1 is SGHKS and CDR2 YYEKEE. The CDR3 spans 13 residues, from the cysteine through the phenylalanine. CDR3 DNA is the only sequence kept; it has 39 bases, read in frame from the first base. Of note for this clone: Its cognate antigen has yet to be identified. No per-base quality is available; no much larger clone lies one base away.

Study-level results and caveats: Which antigens the clonally expanded peripheral T cells were specific for was not determined. In partial responders in the 0.1-3.0 mg/kg groups, normalized peripheral clonal expansion was found to be among the lowest, especially among CD8+ T cells. After ivuxolimab, more expanded clones were found on average in CD8+ T cells than in CD4+ T cells. At doses of 0.1 to 3.0 mg/kg, clonal expansion of both CD4+ and CD8+ T cells in blood was seen between baseline and week 6. Low levels of normalized T-cell clonal expansion were also seen in some patients who did not respond.

The trial excluded patients who had a history of autoimmune disease or were on systemic immunosuppression. Peripheral blood for TCR sequencing was collected from all dose cohorts at baseline, on cycle 4 day 1, and on cycle 7 day 1. The samples were taken from a phase I, first-in-human, multicenter, open-label dose-escalation trial of ivuxolimab. The trial enrolled adults with locally advanced or metastatic head and neck squamous cell, hepatocellular, melanoma or renal cell carcinoma. Before TCR sequencing, CD4+ T cells and CD8+ T cells were sorted from peripheral blood as separate populations. Sequenced material: CD4+ or CD8+ T cells sorted from blood, taken in a trial of the OX40 agonist ivuxolimab. The chain was built from TRBV5-5 and TRBJ2-7; TRBD1 agrees with 9 junctional bases. This sequence was found in an adult with an advanced solid tumor such as melanoma, head and neck, liver or kidney cancer. CDR3 loop: CASSGGQGNEQYF. The sequence in DNA is TGTGCCAGCAGCGGGGGACAGGGAAACGAGCAGTACTTC.